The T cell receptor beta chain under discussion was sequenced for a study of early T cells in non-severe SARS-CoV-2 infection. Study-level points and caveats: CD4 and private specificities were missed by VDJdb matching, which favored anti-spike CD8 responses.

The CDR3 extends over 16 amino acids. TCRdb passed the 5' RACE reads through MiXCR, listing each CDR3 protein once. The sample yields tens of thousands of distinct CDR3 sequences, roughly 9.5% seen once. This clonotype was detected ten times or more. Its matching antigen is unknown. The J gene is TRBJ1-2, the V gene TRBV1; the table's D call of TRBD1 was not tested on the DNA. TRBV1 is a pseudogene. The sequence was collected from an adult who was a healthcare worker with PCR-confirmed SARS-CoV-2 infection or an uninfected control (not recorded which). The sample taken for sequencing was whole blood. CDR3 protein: CTSSQLTRTVDYGYTF. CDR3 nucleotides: TGCACCAGCAGCCAACTCACACGGACAGTTGATTATGGCTACACCTTC.